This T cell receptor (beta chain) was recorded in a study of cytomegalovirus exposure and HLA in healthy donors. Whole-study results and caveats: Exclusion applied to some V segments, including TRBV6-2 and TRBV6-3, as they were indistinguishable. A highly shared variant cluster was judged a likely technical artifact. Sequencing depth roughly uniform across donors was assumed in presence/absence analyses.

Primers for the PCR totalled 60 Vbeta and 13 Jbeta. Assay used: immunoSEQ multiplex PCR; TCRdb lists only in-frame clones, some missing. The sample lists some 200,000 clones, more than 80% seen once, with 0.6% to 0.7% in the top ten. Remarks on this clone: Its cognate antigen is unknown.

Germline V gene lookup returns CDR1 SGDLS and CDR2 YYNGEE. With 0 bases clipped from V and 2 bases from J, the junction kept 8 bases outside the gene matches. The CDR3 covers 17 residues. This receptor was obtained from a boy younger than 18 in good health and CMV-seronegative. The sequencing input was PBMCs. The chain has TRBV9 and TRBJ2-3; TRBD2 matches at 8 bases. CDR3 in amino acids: CASSVAVAGRYTDTQYF. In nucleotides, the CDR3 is TGTGCCAGCAGCGTAGCGGTAGCGGGGCGATACACAGATACGCAGTATTTT.